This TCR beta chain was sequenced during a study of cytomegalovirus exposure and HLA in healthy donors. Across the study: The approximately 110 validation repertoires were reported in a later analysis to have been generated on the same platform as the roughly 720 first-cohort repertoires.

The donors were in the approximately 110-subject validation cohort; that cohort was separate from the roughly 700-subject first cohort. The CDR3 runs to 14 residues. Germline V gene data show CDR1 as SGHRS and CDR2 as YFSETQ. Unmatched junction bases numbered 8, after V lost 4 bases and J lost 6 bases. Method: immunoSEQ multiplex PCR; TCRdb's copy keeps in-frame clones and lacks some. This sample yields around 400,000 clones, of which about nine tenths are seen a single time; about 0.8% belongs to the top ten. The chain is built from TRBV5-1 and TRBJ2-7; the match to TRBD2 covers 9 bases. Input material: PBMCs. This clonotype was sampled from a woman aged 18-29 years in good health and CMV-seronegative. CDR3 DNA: TGCGCCAGCAGCAGAGTAGCGGGAGCTATCGAGCAGTACTTC. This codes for CASSRVAGAIEQYF.